This T cell receptor beta chain stems from a study of shared clonotypes between healthy human individuals. Study-wide points: There were few donors, and this limited the genetic and exposure-history diversity represented.

The assay was immunoSEQ multiplex PCR, and TCRdb's table has in-frame clones only and misses some. The sample lists about 1 million clones, about 75% occurring once. Per the germline V gene, CDR1 is SGHNT and CDR2 is YYREEE (reference sequence). The CDR3 is 15 residues long. The V gene lost 1 base and the J gene lost 8 bases, with 16 bases spanning the gap. To note about this clone: Its matching antigen is unknown.

This TCR derives from a man between 18 and 35 years old in good health. The sequencing input was memory CD4+ T cells sorted from blood. Specified subset: CD45RA-negative fraction. This chain joins TRBV5-4 and TRBJ2-1; TRBD2 might be the D (6 bases). Here the CDR3 DNA reads TGTGCCAGCAGCTTGCAGGGTGCAGCGGGTCATGAGCAGTTCTTC. This encodes CASSLQGAAGHEQFF.